These 27 T cell receptor beta chains originate from one sample sequenced in a study of T cells expressing NK-cell markers. TCRdb re-called the 5' RACE reads and catalogs CDR3 proteins one per entry, DNA excluded. The listing contains hundreds of thousands of distinct CDR3 sequences. The specimen was blood T cells: a sorted CD56 or NKG2C T cell subset, CD4+ or CD8+ T cells, or bulk PBMC T cells (not recorded which). The receptors stem from a woman between 18 and 69 years old in good health.

The J gene is TRBJ1-5, the V gene TRBV7-8. The CDR3 totals 14 residues. The germline CDR1 and CDR2 sequences are SGHVS and FQNEAQ. Here the CDR3 reads CASSASGGNQPQHF.

V gene TRBV2 combines with J gene TRBJ1-2. This CDR3 spans 13 amino acids. Germline assignment: CDR1 SNHLY and CDR2 FYNNEI. This CDR3 is CASSYRAAGGYTF.

This rearrangement joins TRBV7-9 to TRBJ1-2. The CDR3 sequence is 11 residues long. Germline-derived CDR1 and CDR2 are SEHNR and FQNEAQ (reference sequence). CDR3 region: CASSLSGGYTF.

The CDR3 region is CASSHAGTTDYIYF. The gene calls are TRBV7-2 and TRBJ1-3; TCRdb indicates TRBD1, and absent DNA this call remains unverified. The CDR3 is 14 residues long. CDR1 is SGHTA and CDR2 is FQGNSA in the germline V gene.

The chain employs TRBV27 and TRBJ2-2; TCRdb's D call, TRBD2, is unchecked because there is no DNA. This CDR3 has 12 amino acids. The V gene's germline CDR1 is MNHEY and CDR2 SMNVEV (reference sequence). The CDR3 here is CASRRGGGELFF.

The gene calls are TRBV12-3 or TRBV12-4 and TRBJ1-5. The CDR3 extends over 13 amino acids. The CDR3 region is CASSQREYQPQHF.

The gene calls are TRBV7-3 and TRBJ2-1; without DNA, the TCRdb call of TRBD1 cannot be checked. The CDR3 totals 11 residues. Germline V gene data show CDR1 as SGHTA and CDR2 as FQGTGA. Here the CDR3 reads CASSPTPDPFF. Using reference TRBV7-3 and TRBJ2-1 for the parts outside the CDR3, the full variable domain is GAGVSQTPSNKVTEKGKYVELRCDPISGHTALYWYRQSLGQGPEFLIYFQGTGAADDSGLPNDRFFAVRPEGSVSTLKIQRTERGDSAVYLCASSPTPDPFFGPGTRLTVL.

The chain recombines TRBV5-1 with TRBJ1-5. The CDR3 covers 14 residues. From germline, CDR1 is SGHRS and CDR2 YFSETQ. The CDR3 spells CASSLEAGKQPQHF.

This chain uses TRBV29-1 with TRBJ1-1; no DNA is available, so the TRBD1 call from TCRdb remains unchecked. Germline lookup yields CDR1 SQVTM and CDR2 ANQGSEA. The CDR3 length is 15 residues. The CDR3 loop reads CSVEVLGTENTEAFF. The full variable domain, in which reference TRBV29-1 and TRBJ1-1 provide the parts outside the CDR3, is SAVISQKPSRDICQRGTSLTIQCQVDSQVTMMFWYRQQPGQSLTLIATANQGSEATYESGFVIDKFPISRPNLTFSTLTVSNMSPEDSSIYLCSVEVLGTENTEAFFGQGTRLTVV.

J is TRBJ2-3 and V is TRBV20-1. This CDR3 spans 11 amino acids. Germline V CDR1 and CDR2: DFQATT, SNEGSKA (reference sequence). CDR3 region: CSASATGTQYF.

The chain has TRBV5-5 and TRBJ2-6. The CDR3 consists of 16 residues. Germline V gene lookup returns CDR1 SGHKS and CDR2 YYEKEE (reference sequence). The CDR3 spells CASSLDAWDGANVLTF.

The chain joins TRBV20-1 to TRBJ1-1. This CDR3 region has 15 residues. Germline V CDR1 and CDR2: DFQATT, SNEGSKA (reference sequence). CDR3 residues: CSARWGTRSNTEAFF.

The rearrangement uses TRBV5-1 and TRBJ2-1; checking the TCRdb D call of TRBD1 is not possible without DNA. The CDR3 is 14 amino acids. CDR1 is SGHRS, CDR2 YFSETQ, per germline. CDR3 sequence: CASSYGQGYNEQFF.

The gene calls are TRBV28 and TRBJ2-1; TCRdb returns TRBD1, unconfirmable since there is no DNA. CDR3 size: 14 residues. The germline gives CDR1 MDHEN, CDR2 SYDVKM. The CDR3 loop reads CAIKGGQLLNEQFF. Based on the CDR3 plus reference TRBV28 and TRBJ2-1, the full variable domain is DVKVTQSSRYLVKRTGEKVFLECVQDMDHENMFWYRQDPGLGLRLIYFSYDVKMKEKGDIPEGYSVSREKKERFSLILESASTNQTSMYLCAIKGGQLLNEQFFGPGTRLTVL.

CDR3 protein: CASSPRAGGPPDTQYF. The chain has TRBV27 and TRBJ2-3; TCRdb's assignment of TRBD2 cannot be checked, as there is no DNA. This CDR3 is 16 amino acids long. Germline lookup yields CDR1 MNHEY and CDR2 SMNVEV (reference sequence).

The chain links TRBV5-1 to TRBJ2-5; TCRdb's D gene call, TRBD2, goes unchecked for lack of DNA. Looked up from germline, CDR1 is SGHRS and CDR2 is YFSETQ. CDR3 length: 15 amino acids. The CDR3 sequence is CASSEGASGAETQYF.

The chain has TRBV10-3 and TRBJ2-4. Per germline, CDR1 ENHRY and CDR2 SYGVKD. The CDR3 sequence is 11 residues long. Here the CDR3 reads CAISEGDIQYF.

The CDR3 loop reads CAISDPPGEETQYF. The V call is TRBV10-3, the J call TRBJ2-5; no DNA is available, so the TRBD1 call from TCRdb remains unchecked. Per germline, CDR1 ENHRY and CDR2 SYGVKD. The CDR3 loop spans 14 amino acids.

V is TRBV7-8 and J is TRBJ1-5; the D call from TCRdb, TRBD1, cannot be confirmed without DNA. Germline values: CDR1 SGHVS, CDR2 FQNEAQ. This CDR3 region has 15 residues. The CDR3 here is CASSLGPRTNQPQHF.

V and J are TRBV10-1 and TRBJ1-1. Germline-derived CDR1 and CDR2 are WNHNN and SYGVQD (reference sequence). The length of the CDR3 is 14 residues. The CDR3 here is CASSAGRANTEAFF.

The CDR3 region is CASSQEGTGGHTEAFF. J is TRBJ1-1 and V is TRBV4-1; as DNA is missing, the TRBD1 call by TCRdb cannot be tested. There are 16 residues in the CDR3. Germline values: CDR1 MGHRA, CDR2 YSYEKL.

The J gene is TRBJ2-5, the V gene TRBV9. CDR3 length: 16 amino acids. The germline CDR1 and CDR2 sequences are SGDLS and YYNGEE. The CDR3 spells CASSVGRLANQETQYF.

CDR3 protein: CASSLDAGMVYGYTF. V gene TRBV5-1 combines with J gene TRBJ1-2. This CDR3 is built from 15 residues. CDR1 and CDR2 (germline): SGHRS, YFSETQ.

V and J are TRBV4-2 and TRBJ2-3. Germline V gene lookup returns CDR1 LGHNA and CDR2 YNFKEQ. This CDR3 contains 15 residues. CDR3 region: CASSQKDGTTDTQYF.

The genes are TRBV4-2 and TRBJ1-5; TCRdb's D call of TRBD1 is untestable without DNA. The germline V gene has CDR1 LGHNA and CDR2 YNFKEQ. The CDR3 is made up of 13 amino acids. The CDR3 loop is CASSQAGDQPQHF.

The chain carries TRBV29-1 and TRBJ2-1; the D call from TCRdb, TRBD1, cannot be confirmed without DNA. The CDR3 is 14 amino acids. CDR1 is SQVTM, CDR2 ANQGSEA, per germline. The CDR3 sequence: CSVKWTGGRLEQFF.

This chain joins TRBV7-3 and TRBJ2-1; the D call of TRBD2 rests on TCRdb alone, since no DNA is present to check it. The CDR3 is 15 residues long. From germline, CDR1 is SGHTA and CDR2 FQGTGA. CDR3: CASSSTGTSSNEQFF.